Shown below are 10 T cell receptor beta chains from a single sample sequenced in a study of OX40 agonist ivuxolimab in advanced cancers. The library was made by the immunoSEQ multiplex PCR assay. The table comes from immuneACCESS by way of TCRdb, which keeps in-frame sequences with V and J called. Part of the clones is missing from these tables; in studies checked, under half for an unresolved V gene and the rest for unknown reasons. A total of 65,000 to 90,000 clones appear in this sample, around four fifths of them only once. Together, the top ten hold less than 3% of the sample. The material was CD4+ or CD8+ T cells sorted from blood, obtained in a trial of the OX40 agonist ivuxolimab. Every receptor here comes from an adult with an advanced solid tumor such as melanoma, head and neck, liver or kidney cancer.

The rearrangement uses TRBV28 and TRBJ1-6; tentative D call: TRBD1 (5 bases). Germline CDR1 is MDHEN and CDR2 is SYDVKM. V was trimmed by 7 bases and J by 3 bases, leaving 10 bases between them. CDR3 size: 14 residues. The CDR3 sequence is CASKGTVYNSPLHF. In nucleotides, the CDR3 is TGTGCCAGCAAGGGGACCGTCTATAATTCACCCCTCCACTTT.

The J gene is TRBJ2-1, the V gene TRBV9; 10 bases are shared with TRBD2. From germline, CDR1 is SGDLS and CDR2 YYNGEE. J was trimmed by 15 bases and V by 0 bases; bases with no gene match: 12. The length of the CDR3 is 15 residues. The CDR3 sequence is CASSVGASGGIGSFF. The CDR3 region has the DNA TGTGCCAGCAGCGTAGGGGCTAGCGGGGGTATTGGGTCGTTCTTC.

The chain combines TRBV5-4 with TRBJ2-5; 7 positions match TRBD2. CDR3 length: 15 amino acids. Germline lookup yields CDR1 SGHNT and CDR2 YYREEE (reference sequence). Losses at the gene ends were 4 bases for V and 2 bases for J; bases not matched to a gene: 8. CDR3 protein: CASSPRQGGQETQYF. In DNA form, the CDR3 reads TGTGCCAGCAGCCCCCGCCAGGGAGGGCAAGAGACCCAGTACTTC. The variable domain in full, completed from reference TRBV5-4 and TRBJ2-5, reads ETGVTQSPTHLIKTRGQQVTLRCSSQSGHNTVSWYQQALGQGPQFIFQYYREEENGRGNFPPRFSGLQFPNYSSELNVNALELDDSALYLCASSPRQGGQETQYFGPGTRLLVL.

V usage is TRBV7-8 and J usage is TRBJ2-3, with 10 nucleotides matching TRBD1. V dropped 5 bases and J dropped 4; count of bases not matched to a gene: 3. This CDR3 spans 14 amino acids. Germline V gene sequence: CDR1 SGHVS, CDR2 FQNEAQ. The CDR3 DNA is TGTGCCAGCAGCGACAGGGGGCACGCAGATACGCAGTATTTT. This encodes CASSDRGHADTQYF.

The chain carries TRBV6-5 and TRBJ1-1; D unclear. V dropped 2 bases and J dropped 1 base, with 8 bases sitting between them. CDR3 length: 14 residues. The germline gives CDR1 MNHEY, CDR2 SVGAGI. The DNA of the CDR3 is TGTGCCAGCAGTTACGGAGAATCGAACACTGAAGCTTTCTTT. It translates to CASSYGESNTEAFF.

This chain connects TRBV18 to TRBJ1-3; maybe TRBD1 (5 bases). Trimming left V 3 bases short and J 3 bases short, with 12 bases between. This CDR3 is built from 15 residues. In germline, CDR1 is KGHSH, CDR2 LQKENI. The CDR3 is CASSPGQGGGNTIYF. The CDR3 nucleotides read TGTGCCAGCTCACCCGGCCAGGGAGGTGGAAACACCATATATTTT. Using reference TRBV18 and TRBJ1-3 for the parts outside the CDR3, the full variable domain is NAGVMQNPRHLVRRRGQEARLRCSPMKGHSHVYWYRQLPEEGLKFMVYLQKENIIDESGMPKERFSAEFPKEGPSILRIQQVVRGDSAAYFCASSPGQGGGNTIYFGEGSWLTVV.

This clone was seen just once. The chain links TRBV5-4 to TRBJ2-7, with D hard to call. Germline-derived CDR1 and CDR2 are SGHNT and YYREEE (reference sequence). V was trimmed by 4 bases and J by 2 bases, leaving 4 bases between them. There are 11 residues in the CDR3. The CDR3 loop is CASSQPYEQYF. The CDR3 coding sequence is TGTGCCAGCAGCCAGCCCTACGAGCAGTACTTC.

CDR3 DNA: TGTGCCAGCCGGCGGGACCTAGACTATGGCTACACCTTC. Its translation is CASRRDLDYGYTF. The chain is built from TRBV6-5 and TRBJ1-2; maybe TRBD1 (5 bases). Between the trimmed V and J ends, which lost 8 bases and 3 bases, there was a span of 13 bases. The CDR3 sequence is 13 residues long. From germline, CDR1 is MNHEY and CDR2 SVGAGI.

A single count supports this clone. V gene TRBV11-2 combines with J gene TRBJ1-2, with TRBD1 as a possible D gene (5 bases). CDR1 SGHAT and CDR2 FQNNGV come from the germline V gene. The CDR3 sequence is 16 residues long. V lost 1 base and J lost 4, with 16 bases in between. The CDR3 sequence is CASSLGYRTQGYGYTF. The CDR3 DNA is TGTGCCAGCAGCTTAGGTTACCGGACCCAGGGCTATGGCTACACCTTC.

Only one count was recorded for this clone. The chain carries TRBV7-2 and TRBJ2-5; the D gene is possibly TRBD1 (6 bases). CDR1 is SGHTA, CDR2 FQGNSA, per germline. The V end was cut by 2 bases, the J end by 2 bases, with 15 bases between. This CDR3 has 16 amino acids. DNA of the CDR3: TGTGCCAGCAGCTTACCAGGGGTGGCTAATCAAGAGACCCAGTACTTC. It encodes CASSLPGVANQETQYF.